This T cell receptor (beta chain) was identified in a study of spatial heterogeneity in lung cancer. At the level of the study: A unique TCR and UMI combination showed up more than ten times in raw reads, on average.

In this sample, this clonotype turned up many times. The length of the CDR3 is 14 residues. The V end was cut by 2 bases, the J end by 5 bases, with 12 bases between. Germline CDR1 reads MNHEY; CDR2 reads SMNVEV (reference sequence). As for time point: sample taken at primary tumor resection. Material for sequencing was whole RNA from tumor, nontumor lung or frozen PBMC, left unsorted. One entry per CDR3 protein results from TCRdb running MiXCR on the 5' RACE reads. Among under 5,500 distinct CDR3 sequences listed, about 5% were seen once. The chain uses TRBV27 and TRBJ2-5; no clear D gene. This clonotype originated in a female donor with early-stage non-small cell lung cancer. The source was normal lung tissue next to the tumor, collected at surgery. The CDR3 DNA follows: TGTGCCAGCAGTTTACAAGCCCTAGATGAGACCCAGTACTTC. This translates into CASSLQALDETQYF.